These T cell receptor beta chains were read from a single sample in a study of T cells in Graves' hyperthyroidism and ophthalmopathy. TCRdb passed the multiplex PCR reads through MiXCR, listing each CDR3 protein once. Here the sample spans approximately 600,000 distinct CDR3 sequences, under 20% being singletons. Specimen: blood. The origin of the receptors is a woman in her thirties with Graves' hyperthyroidism. The CDR3 runs from the conserved cysteine through the conserved F or W. The D gene is left open where the match is weak. Rows give clone size only sometimes, using once, few, many, or a class for an expanded clone.

CDR3nt,CDR3aa,d_gene,v_gene,j_gene,abundance
TGTGCCAGTAGTATTCGACTCCGTAGCTCCTACAATGAGCAGTTCTTC,CASSIRLRSSYNEQFF,NA,TRBV19,TRBJ2-1,NA
TGTGCCAGCAGCCGAGGGACAGGGTTATACGAGCAGTACTTC,CASSRGTGLYEQYF,TRBD1,TRBV6-1,TRBJ2-7,NA
TGCAGTGCTAGACAGGCGTCAGGCATAACAAATCAGCCCCAGCATTTT,CSARQASGITNQPQHF,NA,TRBV20-1,TRBJ1-5,few
TGTGCCAGCCAGGCTAGCGGGATAGATACGCAGTATTTT,CASQASGIDTQYF,TRBD2,TRBV6-4,TRBJ2-3,NA
TGTGCCAGCAGTGAAACGACAGGGTTTGAATCACCCCTCCACTTT,CASSETTGFESPLHF,TRBD1,TRBV6-1,TRBJ1-6,many
TGTGCCTGGAGTGTAAAAGGGGGCGTCTCTGAAGCTTTCTTT,CAWSVKGGVSEAFF,TRBD1,TRBV30,TRBJ1-1,many
TGCAGCGGTTCCGGCCGGGCCCACGGGGAGACCCAGTACTTC,CSGSGRAHGETQYF,NA,TRBV29-1,TRBJ2-5,many
TGTGCCACCGAGGGGATGGACAGTGAAAAACTGTTTTTT,CATEGMDSEKLFF,NA,TRBV19,TRBJ1-4,NA
TGCAGTGCTATGCTCCGGGCCCCAGTCCATACGCAGTATTTT,CSAMLRAPVHTQYF,NA,TRBV20-1,TRBJ2-3,few
TGTGCCAGCAGTTTAAACGAGGCAGGAGGCTACACCTTC,CASSLNEAGGYTF,NA,TRBV12-3/TRBV12-4,TRBJ1-2,NA
TGTGCCAGCAGTCGGGAGAACCACAATGAGCAGTTCTTC,CASSRENHNEQFF,NA,TRBV6-4,TRBJ2-1,many